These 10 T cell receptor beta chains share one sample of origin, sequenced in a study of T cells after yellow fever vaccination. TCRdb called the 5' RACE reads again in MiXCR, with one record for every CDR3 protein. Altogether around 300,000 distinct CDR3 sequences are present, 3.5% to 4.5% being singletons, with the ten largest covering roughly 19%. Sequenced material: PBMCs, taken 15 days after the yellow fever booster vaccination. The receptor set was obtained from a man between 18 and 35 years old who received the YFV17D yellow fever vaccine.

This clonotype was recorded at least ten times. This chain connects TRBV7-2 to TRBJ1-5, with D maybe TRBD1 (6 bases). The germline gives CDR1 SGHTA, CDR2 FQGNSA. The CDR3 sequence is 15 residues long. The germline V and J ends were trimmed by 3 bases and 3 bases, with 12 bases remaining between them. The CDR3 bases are TGTGCCAGCAGCTTTTCGGGACAAAACAATCAGCCCCAGCATTTT. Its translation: CASSFSGQNNQPQHF.

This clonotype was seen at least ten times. The DNA for the CDR3 is TGCAGTGCTAGGCCGGACAGGGGGGAAAAACTGTTTTTT. Amino acid sequence: CSARPDRGEKLFF. The rearrangement uses TRBV20-1 and TRBJ1-4; 10 bases agree with TRBD1. This CDR3 is 13 amino acids long. Trimming removed 3 bases from V and 8 bases from J; junction bases left unmatched: 3. From germline, CDR1 is DFQATT and CDR2 SNEGSKA (reference sequence).

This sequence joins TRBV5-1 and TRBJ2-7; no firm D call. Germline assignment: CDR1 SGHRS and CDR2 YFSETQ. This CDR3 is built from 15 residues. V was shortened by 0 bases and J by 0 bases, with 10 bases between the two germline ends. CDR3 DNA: TGCGCCAGCAGCTTGGTATCCAGGTTCTCCTACGAGCAGTACTTC. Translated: CASSLVSRFSYEQYF.

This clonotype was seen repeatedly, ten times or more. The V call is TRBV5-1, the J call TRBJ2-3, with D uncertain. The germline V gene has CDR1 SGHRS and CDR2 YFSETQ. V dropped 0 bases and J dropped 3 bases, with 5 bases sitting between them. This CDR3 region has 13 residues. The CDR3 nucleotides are TGCGCCAGCAGCTTGGAGAGGACAGATACGCAGTATTTT. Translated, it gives CASSLERTDTQYF.

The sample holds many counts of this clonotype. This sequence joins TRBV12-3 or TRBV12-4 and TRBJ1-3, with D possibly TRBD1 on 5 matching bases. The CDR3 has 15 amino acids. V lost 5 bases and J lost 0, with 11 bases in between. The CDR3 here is CASSPQDISGNTIYF. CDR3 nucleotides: TGTGCCAGCAGTCCGCAGGACATCTCTGGAAACACCATATATTTT.

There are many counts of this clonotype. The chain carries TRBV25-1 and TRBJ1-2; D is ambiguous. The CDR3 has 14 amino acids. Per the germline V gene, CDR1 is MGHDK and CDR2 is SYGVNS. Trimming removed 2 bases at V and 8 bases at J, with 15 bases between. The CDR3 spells CASSEDARPRGYTF. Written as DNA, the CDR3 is TGTGCCAGCAGTGAAGACGCTCGTCCCCGCGGCTACACCTTC.

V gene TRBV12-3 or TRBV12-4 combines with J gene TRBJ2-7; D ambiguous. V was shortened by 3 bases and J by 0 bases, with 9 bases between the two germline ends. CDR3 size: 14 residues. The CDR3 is CASSLRAFSYEQYF. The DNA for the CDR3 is TGTGCCAGCAGTTTGCGCGCTTTCTCCTACGAGCAGTACTTC.

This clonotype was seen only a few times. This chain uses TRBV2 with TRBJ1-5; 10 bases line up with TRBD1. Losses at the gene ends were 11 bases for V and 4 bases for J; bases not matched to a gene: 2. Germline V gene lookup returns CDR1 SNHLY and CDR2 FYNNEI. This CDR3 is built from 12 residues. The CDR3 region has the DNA TGTGCCGGGGGACAGGGGAATCAGCCCCAGCATTTT. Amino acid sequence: CAGGQGNQPQHF.

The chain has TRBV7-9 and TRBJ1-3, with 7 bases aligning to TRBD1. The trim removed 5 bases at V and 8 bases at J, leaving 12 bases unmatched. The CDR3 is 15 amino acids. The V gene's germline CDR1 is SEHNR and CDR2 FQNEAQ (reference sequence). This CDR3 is CASSNEGAFWDTIYF. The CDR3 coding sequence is TGTGCCAGCAGCAACGAGGGGGCGTTTTGGGACACCATATATTTT.

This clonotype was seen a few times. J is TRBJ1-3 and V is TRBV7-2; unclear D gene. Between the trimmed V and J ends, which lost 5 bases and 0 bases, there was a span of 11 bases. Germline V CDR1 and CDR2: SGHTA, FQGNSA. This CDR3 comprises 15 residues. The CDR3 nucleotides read TGTGCCAGCAGCCCCACCTTCGACTCTGGAAACACCATATATTTT. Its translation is CASSPTFDSGNTIYF. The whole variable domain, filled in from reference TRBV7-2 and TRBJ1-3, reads GAGVSQSPSNKVTEKGKDVELRCDPISGHTALYWYRQSLGQGLEFLIYFQGNSAPDKSGLPSDRFSAERTGGSVSTLTIQRTQQEDSAVYLCASSPTFDSGNTIYFGEGSWLTVV.